This T cell receptor (beta chain) was documented in a study of T cells in Graves' hyperthyroidism and ophthalmopathy. RNA transcripts provided the source from which TCR beta CDR3 regions were amplified. HTBI primers were employed in a first-round RT-PCR of the TCR CDR3. Using its own MiXCR run on the multiplex PCR reads, TCRdb lists one record per CDR3 protein. Found here are approximately 600,000 distinct CDR3 sequences, 20% of them singletons; the top ten hold roughly 30%. This sequence originates from a young man with Graves' ophthalmopathy. The sequenced material came from blood.

CDR3 bases: TGTGCCAGCAGCTTTTACAATCAGCCCCAGCATTTT. It is translated as CASSFYNQPQHF. The chain joins TRBV7-2 to TRBJ1-5; no clear D. The CDR3 loop spans 12 amino acids. V was shortened by 3 bases and J by 3 bases, with 3 bases between the two germline ends. Germline values: CDR1 SGHTA, CDR2 FQGNSA.